This T cell receptor beta chain was profiled in a study of T-cell reconstitution after alpha-beta-depleted transplantation in children. This clonotype was seen many times. With 5 bases removed from V and 5 bases from J, the gap between germline ends came to 15 bases. The germline V gene encodes CDR1 SGHTA and CDR2 FQGNSA. The CDR3 length is 15 residues. Unique molecular identifiers tagged the TCRbeta library. One entry per CDR3 protein, called by TCRdb with MiXCR from the PCR reads. The repertoire has 150,000 to 250,000 distinct CDR3 sequences, about 14% of them found once; the top ten carry approximately 13%.

This sample comprised PBMCs from the stem cell graft donor, obtained from the stem cell graft. This clonotype was obtained from a human donor who donated a stem cell graft to a child with acute lymphoblastic leukemia. The chain links TRBV7-2 to TRBJ2-2; weak D call: TRBD2 (6 bases). CDR3 residues: CASSPGVGSTGELFF. The CDR3 DNA follows: TGTGCCAGCAGCCCGGGAGTAGGGTCTACCGGGGAGCTGTTTTTT.